This TCR beta chain was captured by sequencing in a study of vaccination and CD4 T cells after COVID-19. Overall study: Stimulation of cells relied on overlapping spike peptides derived from SARS-CoV-2, HCoV-NL63, HCoV-OC43 and HCoV-229E.

Time point denoted: late sampling 161 to 241 days after vaccination in three convalescent patients. Indicated treatment: roughly 10-day PBMC culture with coronavirus spike peptide pools or control peptides (ViraFEST assay). As for this clonotype: The target antigen is unknown.

Cultured CD4+ T cells had their DNA profiled by the Oncomine TCR Beta short-read assay. Using the QIAamp micro DNA kit, genomic DNA was extracted from the CD4+ T cells that had been cultured. In TCRdb, the PCR reads were re-called with MiXCR into one record per CDR3 protein. The sample includes approximately 23,000 distinct CDR3 sequences, 41% of them seen just once. Trimming removed 6 bases at V and 4 bases at J, with 0 bases between. The CDR3 extends over 9 amino acids. Germline CDR1 reads WNHNN; CDR2 reads SYGVQD (reference sequence). Material: CD4+ T cells from blood, cultured in vitro, obtained about 7 months after SARS-CoV-2 vaccination. The TCR sequence derives from a human donor who had recovered from COVID-19. The chain joins TRBV10-1 to TRBJ2-5; D uncertain. The CDR3 loop is CASRETQYF. The CDR3 DNA sequence: TGCGCCAGCAGAGAGACCCAGTACTTC.